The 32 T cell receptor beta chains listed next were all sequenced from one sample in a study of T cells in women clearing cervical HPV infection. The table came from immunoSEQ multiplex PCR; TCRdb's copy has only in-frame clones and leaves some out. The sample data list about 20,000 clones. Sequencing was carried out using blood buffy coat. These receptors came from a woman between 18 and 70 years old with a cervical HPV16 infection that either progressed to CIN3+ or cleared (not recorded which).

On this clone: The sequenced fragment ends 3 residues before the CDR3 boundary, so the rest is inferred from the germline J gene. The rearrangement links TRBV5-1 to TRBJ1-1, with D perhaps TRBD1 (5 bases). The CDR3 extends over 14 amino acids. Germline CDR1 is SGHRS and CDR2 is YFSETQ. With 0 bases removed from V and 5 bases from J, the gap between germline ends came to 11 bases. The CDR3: CASSLGGRETEAFF. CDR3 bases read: TGCGCCAGCAGCTTGGGAGGCAGGGAGACTGAA. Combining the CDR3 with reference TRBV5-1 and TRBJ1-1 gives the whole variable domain KAGVTQTPRYLIKTRGQQVTLSCSPISGHRSVSWYQQTPGQGLQFLFEYFSETQRNKGNFPGRFSGRQFSNSRSEMNVSTLELGDSALYLCASSLGGRETEAFFGQGTRLTVV.

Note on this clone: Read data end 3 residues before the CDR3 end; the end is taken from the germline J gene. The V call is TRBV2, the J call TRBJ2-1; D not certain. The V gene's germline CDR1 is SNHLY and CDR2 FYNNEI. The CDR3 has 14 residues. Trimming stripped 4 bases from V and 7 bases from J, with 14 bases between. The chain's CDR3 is CASSVRPAENEQFF. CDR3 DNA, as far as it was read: TGTGCCAGCAGTGTACGGCCCGCGGAGAATGAG.

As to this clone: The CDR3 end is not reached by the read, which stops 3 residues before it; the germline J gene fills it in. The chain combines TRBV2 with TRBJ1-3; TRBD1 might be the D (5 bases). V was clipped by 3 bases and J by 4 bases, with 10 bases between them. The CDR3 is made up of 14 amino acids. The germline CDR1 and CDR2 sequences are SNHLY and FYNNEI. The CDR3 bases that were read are TGTGCCAGCAGTGATTACAGGCAAGGAAACACC. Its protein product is CASSDYRQGNT. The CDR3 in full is CASSDYRQGNTIYF.

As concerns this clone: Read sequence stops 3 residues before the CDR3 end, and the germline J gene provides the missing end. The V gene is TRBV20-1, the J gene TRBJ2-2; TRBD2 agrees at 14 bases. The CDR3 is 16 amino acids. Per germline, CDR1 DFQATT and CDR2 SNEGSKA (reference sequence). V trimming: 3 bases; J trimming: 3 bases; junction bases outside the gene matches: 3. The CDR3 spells CSARTSGGADTGELFF. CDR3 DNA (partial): TGCAGTGCTAGGACTAGCGGGGGGGCGGACACCGGGGAG.

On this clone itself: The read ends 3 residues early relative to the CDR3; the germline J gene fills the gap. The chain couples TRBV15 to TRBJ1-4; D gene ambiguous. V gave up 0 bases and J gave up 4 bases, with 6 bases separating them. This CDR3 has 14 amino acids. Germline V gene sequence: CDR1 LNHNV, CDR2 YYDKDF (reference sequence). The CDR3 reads CATSRDQSNEKLFF. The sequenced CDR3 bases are TGTGCCACCAGCAGAGATCAGAGTAATGAAAAA.

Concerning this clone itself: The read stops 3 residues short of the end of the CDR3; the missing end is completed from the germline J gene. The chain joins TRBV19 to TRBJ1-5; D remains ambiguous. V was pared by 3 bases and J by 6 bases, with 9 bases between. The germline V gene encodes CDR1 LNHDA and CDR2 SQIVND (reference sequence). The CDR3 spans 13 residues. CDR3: CASSIPSVQPQHF. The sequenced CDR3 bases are TGTGCCAGTAGTATCCCCAGCGTTCAGCCC.

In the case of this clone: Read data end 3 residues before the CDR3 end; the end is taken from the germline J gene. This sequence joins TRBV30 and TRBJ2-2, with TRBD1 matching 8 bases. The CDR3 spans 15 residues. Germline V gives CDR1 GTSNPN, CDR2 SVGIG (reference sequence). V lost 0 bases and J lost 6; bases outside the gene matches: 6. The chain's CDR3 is CAWSVWTGKPGELFF. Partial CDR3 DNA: TGTGCCTGGAGTGTATGGACAGGGAAGCCCGGGGAG.

The CDR3 sequence is CASSQATTGLGSPRYYEQYF. The part of the CDR3 DNA that was read is TGTGCCAGCAGCCAAGCAACTACGGGACTAGGAAGTCCCCGGTACTACGAG. The J gene is TRBJ2-7, the V gene TRBV4-2; TRBD2 aligns across 8 bases. The read stops 3 residues short of the end of the CDR3; the missing end is completed from the germline J gene. CDR3 length equals 20 residues. J lost 3 bases, V lost 1 base, and 20 bases had no gene match. Germline assignment: CDR1 LGHNA and CDR2 YNFKEQ.

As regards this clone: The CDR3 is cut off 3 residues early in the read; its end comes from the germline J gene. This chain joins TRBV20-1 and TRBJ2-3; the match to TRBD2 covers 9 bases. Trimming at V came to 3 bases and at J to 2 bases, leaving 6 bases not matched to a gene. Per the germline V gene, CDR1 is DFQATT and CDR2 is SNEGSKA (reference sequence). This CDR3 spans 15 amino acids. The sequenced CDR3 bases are TGCAGTGCTAGGCGGGGGGGCCCTGCCACAGATACG. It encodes CSARRGGPATDT. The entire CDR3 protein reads CSARRGGPATDTQYF.

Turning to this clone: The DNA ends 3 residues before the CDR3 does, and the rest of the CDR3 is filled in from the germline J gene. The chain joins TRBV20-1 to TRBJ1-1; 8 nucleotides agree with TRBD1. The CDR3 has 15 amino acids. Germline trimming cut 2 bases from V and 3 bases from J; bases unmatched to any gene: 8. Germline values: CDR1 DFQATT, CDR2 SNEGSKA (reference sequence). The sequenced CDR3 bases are TGCAGTGCTAGACAAAGGACAGGGTGGGACACTGAA. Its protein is CSARQRTGWDTE. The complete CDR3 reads CSARQRTGWDTEAFF.

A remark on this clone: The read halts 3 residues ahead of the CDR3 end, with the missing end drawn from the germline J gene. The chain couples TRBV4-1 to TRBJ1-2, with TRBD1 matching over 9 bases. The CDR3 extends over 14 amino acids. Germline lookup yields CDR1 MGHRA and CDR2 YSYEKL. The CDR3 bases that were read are TGCGCCAGCAGCCAGGGGGACAGGGAGAGGGGC. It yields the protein CASSQGDRERG. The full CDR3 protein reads CASSQGDRERGYTF.

The CDR3 loop is CSAIQGAADTQYF. CDR3 DNA, as far as it was read: TGCAGTGCTATTCAGGGGGCCGCAGATACG. The chain carries TRBV20-1 and TRBJ2-3; 8 bases match TRBD1. The sequence runs out 3 residues before the end of the CDR3; the remainder is reconstructed from the germline J gene. The CDR3 has 13 amino acids. The germline V gene encodes CDR1 DFQATT and CDR2 SNEGSKA (reference sequence). Trimming took 4 bases from V and 4 from J; bases not matched to a gene: 4.

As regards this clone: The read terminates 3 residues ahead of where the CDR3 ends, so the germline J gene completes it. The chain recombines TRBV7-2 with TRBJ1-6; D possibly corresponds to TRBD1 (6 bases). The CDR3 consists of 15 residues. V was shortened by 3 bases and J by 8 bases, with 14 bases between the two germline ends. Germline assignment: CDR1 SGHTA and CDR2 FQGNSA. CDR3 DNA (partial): TGTGCCAGCAGCTTCGCGGGGGGCAGGGATTCACCC. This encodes CASSFAGGRDSP. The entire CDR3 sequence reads CASSFAGGRDSPLHF.

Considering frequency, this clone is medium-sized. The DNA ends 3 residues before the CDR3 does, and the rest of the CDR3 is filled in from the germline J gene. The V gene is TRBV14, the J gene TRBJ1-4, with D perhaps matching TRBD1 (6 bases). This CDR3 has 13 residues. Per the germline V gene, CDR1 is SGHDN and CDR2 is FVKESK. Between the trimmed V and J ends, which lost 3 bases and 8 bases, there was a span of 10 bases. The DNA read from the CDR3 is TGTGCCAGCAGCCAGGGGGCTGTGGAAAAA. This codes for CASSQGAVEK. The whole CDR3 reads CASSQGAVEKLFF.

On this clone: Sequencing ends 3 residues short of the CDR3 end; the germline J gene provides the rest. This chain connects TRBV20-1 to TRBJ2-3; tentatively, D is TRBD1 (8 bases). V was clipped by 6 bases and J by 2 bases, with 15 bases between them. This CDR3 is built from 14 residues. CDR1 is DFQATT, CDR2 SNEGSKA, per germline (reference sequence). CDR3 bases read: TGCAGTGCAGGACAGGGAGGGAACACAGATACG. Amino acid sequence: CSAGQGGNTDT. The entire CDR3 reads CSAGQGGNTDTQYF.

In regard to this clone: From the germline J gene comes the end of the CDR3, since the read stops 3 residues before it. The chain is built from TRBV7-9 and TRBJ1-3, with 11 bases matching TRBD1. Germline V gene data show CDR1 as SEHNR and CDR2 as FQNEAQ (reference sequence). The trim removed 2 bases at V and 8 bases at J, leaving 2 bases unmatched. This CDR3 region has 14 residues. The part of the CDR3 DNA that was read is TGTGCCAGCAGCTTAACGGGACAGGGGGACACC. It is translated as CASSLTGQGDT. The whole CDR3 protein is CASSLTGQGDTIYF.

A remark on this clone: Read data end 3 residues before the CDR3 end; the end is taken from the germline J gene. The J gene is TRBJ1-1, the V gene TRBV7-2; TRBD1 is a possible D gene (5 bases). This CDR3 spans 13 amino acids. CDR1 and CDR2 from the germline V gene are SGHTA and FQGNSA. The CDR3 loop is CASSVNMDNEAFF. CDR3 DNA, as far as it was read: TGTGCCAGCAGCGTCAATATGGACAATGAG.

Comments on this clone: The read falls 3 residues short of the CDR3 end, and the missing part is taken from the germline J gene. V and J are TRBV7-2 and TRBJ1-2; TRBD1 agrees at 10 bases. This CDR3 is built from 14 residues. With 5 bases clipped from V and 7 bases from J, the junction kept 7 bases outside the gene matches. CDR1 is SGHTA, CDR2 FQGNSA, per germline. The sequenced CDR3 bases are TGTGCCAGCAGCCGGGACAGGGGATTTGGTGGC. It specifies CASSRDRGFGG. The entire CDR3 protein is CASSRDRGFGGYTF.

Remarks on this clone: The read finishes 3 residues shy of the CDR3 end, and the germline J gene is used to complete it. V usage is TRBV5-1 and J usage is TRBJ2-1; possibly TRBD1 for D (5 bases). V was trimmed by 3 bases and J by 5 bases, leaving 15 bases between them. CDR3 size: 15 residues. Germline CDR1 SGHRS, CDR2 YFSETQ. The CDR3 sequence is CASSSTELLNNEQFF. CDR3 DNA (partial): TGCGCCAGCAGCTCGACAGAACTTCTAAACAATGAG.

The sequenced CDR3 bases are TGCGCCAGCAGCCAAGAGGTTTCGCGGGGGCTCAGCACAGATACG. It encodes CASSQEVSRGLSTDT. From start to end, the CDR3 is CASSQEVSRGLSTDTQYF. The chain joins TRBV4-1 to TRBJ2-3, with a weak D call TRBD2 (7 bases). The observed sequence ends 3 residues before the CDR3 terminus, with the missing tail filled in from the germline J gene. V shed 0 bases and J shed 0 bases, with 16 bases lying between them. This CDR3 contains 18 residues. Germline V gene data show CDR1 as MGHRA and CDR2 as YSYEKL.

This chain's CDR3 is CASSLVGNTEAFF. CDR3 DNA (partial): TGTGCCAGCAGTTTAGTCGGGAACACTGAA. The V and J genes are TRBV12-3 or TRBV12-4 and TRBJ1-1; D remains ambiguous. The read terminates 3 residues ahead of where the CDR3 ends, so the germline J gene completes it. The CDR3 is 13 residues long. Trimming shortened V by 1 base and J by 1 base, and 4 bases separated the two germline ends.

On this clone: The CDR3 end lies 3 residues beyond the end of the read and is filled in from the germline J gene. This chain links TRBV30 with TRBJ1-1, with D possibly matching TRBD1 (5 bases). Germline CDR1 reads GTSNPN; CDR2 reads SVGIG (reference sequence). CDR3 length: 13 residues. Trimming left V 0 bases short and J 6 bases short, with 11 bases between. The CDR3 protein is CAWSVRGVPEAFF. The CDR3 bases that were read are TGTGCCTGGAGTGTTCGAGGGGTTCCTGAA.

Here the CDR3 reads CASLPSTGPTGELFF. CDR3 bases read: TGTGCCAGCCTACCTTCGACAGGGCCCACCGGGGAG. The V gene is TRBV7-9, the J gene TRBJ2-2; 7 bases agree with TRBD1. Coverage ceases 3 residues before the CDR3 finishes, and the germline J gene fills in the end. Losses at the gene ends were 8 bases for V and 4 bases for J; bases not matched to a gene: 10. Germline V gene lookup returns CDR1 SEHNR and CDR2 FQNEAQ (reference sequence). The CDR3 covers 15 residues.

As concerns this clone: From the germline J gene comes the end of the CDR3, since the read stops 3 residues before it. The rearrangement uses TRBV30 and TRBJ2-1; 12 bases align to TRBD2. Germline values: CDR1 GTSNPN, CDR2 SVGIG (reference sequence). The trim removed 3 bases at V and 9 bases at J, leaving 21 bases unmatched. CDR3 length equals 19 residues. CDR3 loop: CAWRAGRAASGGAWVEQFF. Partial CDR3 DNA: TGTGCCTGGAGAGCGGGGAGAGCGGCTAGCGGGGGGGCCTGGGTTGAG.

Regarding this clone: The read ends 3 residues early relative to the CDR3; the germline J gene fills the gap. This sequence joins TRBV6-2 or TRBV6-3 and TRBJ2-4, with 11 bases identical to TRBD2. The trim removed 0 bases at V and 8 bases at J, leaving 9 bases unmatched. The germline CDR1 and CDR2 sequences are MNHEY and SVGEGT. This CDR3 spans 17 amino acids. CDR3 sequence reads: CASSYSSGGAEGDIQYF. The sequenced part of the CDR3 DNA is TGTGCCAGCAGTTACTCTAGCGGGGGGGCTGAGGGGGACATT.

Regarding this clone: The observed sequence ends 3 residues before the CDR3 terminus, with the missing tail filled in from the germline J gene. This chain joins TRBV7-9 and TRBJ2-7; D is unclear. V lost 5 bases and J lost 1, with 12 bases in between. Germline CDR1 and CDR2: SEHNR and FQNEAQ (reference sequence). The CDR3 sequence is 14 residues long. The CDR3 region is CASSTDQASYEQYF. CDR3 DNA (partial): TGTGCCAGCAGCACCGATCAGGCGTCCTACGAG.

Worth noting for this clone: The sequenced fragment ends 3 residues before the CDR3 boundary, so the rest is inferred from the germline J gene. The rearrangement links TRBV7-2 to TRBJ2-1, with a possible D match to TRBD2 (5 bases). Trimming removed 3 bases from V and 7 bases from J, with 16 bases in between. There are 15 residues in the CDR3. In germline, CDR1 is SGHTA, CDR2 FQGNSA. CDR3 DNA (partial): TGTGCCAGCAGCTTCCCCGGGGTCCCTCTAAATGAG. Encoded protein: CASSFPGVPLNE. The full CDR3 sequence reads CASSFPGVPLNEQFF.

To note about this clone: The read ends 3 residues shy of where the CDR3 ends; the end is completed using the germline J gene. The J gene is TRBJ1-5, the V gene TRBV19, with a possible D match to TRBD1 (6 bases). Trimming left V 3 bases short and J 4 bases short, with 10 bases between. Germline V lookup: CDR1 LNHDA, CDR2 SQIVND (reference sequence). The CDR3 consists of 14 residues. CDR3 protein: CASSINRENQPQHF. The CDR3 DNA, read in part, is TGTGCCAGTAGTATTAACAGGGAAAATCAGCCC.

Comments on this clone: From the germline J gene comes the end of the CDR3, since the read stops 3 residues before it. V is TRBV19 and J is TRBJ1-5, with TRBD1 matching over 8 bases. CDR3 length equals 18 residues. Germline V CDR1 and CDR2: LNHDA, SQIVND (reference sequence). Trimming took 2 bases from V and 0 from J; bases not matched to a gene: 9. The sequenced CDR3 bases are TGTGCCAGTAGTATACAACAGGGGGGCCCCTCTAGCAATCAGCCC. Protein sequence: CASSIQQGGPSSNQP. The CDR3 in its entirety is CASSIQQGGPSSNQPQHF.

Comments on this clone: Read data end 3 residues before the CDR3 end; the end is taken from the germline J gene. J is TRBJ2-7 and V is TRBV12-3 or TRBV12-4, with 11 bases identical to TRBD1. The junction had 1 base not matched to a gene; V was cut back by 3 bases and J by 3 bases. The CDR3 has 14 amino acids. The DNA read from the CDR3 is TGTGCCAGCAGTTTCGGGACAGGGGGCTACGAG. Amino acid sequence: CASSFGTGGYE. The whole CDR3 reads CASSFGTGGYEQYF.

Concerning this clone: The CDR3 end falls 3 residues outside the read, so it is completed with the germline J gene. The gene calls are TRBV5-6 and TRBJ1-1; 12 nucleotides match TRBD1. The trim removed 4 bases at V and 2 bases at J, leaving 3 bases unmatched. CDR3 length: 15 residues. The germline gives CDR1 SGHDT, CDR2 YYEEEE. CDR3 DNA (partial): TGTGCCAGCAGCGGGACAGGGGGCCCCAACACTGAA. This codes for CASSGTGGPNTE. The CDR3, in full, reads CASSGTGGPNTEAFF.

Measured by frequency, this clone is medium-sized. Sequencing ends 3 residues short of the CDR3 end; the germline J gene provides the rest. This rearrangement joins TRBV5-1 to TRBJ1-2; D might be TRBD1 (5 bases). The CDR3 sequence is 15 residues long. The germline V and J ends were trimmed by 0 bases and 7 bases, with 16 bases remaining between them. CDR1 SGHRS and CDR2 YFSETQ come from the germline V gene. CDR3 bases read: TGCGCCAGCAGCTTGGCGCCAGGGTCGAGCGCTGGC. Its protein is CASSLAPGSSAG. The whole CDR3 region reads CASSLAPGSSAGYTF.